A single sample is the source of the 4 T cell receptor beta chains below, sequenced in a study of blood T cell repertoires in COVID-19. Repertoires were generated with immunoSEQ multiplex PCR, while TCRdb's copy carries only in-frame clones and drops some. The sample lists under 250,000 clones, about four fifths occurring once. Sequenced sample: PBMCs or T cells enriched from blood (not recorded which). Every receptor here comes from a man aged 55 to 70 who had recovered from COVID-19.

This clone has just one count. This chain connects TRBV10-2 to TRBJ1-2; 11 positions match TRBD1. This CDR3 has 18 residues. Trimming cost V 6 bases and J 4 bases; bases outside gene matches: 16. CDR1 and CDR2 (germline): WSHSY, SAAADI. The CDR3 DNA sequence: TGCGCCAGCAGGGATTTGTTTGAGGACAGGGGGCGGATCTATGGCTACACCTTC. Protein sequence: CASRDLFEDRGRIYGYTF.

The V call is TRBV10-3, the J call TRBJ1-1; 9 positions match TRBD1. CDR3 size: 17 residues. Germline V gene data show CDR1 as ENHRY and CDR2 as SYGVKD. V shed 0 bases, J shed 6 bases, and the junction held 11 bases outside the gene matches. The CDR3 loop reads CAISESTGQGGGSEAFF. The CDR3 coding sequence is TGTGCCATCAGTGAGTCGACGGGACAGGGTGGTGGCTCTGAAGCTTTCTTT.

This sequence joins TRBV9 and TRBJ2-1; 10 bases align to TRBD2. The germline V gene encodes CDR1 SGDLS and CDR2 YYNGEE. The CDR3 runs 18 residues. J gave up 5 bases and V 4 bases, and 15 bases lay outside the gene matches. In nucleotides, the CDR3 is TGTGCCAGCAGCCCCCGAATTGCTAGCGGGGGCCGGAACAATGAGCAGTTCTTC. This codes for CASSPRIASGGRNNEQFF. Using reference TRBV9 and TRBJ2-1 for the parts outside the CDR3, the full variable domain is DSGVTQTPKHLITATGQRVTLRCSPRSGDLSVYWYQQSLDQGLQFLIQYYNGEERAKGNILERFSAQQFPDLHSELNLSSLELGDSALYFCASSPRIASGGRNNEQFFGPGTRLTVL.

The V and J genes are TRBV2 and TRBJ1-6, with D unresolved. Germline V gives CDR1 SNHLY, CDR2 FYNNEI. The V and J ends lost 4 bases and 9 bases respectively, with 16 bases between them. The CDR3 sequence is 15 residues long. CDR3 region: CASSATAAEGSPLHF. Here the CDR3 DNA reads TGTGCCAGCAGTGCGACGGCTGCCGAGGGTTCACCCCTCCACTTT.